The rows below give T cell receptor beta chains drawn from one sample of a study of shared clonotypes between healthy human individuals. Some clones are missing from TCRdb's copy, which holds only in-frame ones; the method was immunoSEQ multiplex PCR. This sample has around 1.6 million clones, with 98% found just once. Sequenced: naive CD4+ T cells sorted from blood. The receptor set was obtained from a man aged 25 to 40 in good health. The CDR3 runs from the conserved cysteine through the conserved F or W. A D gene is named only where the DNA matches it firmly. Rows may omit the clone size; those that give it use once, few, many or a size class.

v_call	d_call	j_call	clone_size	cdr3_aa	cdr3_nt
TRBV11-2	-	TRBJ2-3	-	CASSTRQNWASTDTQYF	TGTGCCAGCAGCACGAGACAGAATTGGGCTAGCACAGATACGCAGTATTTT
TRBV29-1	-	TRBJ2-5	once	CSVALDETQYF	TGCAGCGTCGCCCTCGATGAGACCCAGTACTTC
TRBV12-2	-	TRBJ2-7	-	CASRTPAGGSYEQYF	TGTGCAAGTCGCACCCCGGCGGGAGGTTCCTACGAGCAGTACTTC
TRBV27	-	TRBJ2-6	-	CASSSLGSGANVLTF	TGTGCCAGCAGTTCCCTGGGGTCTGGGGCCAACGTCCTGACTTTC
TRBV28	-	TRBJ2-7	-	CASKEKGGSSYEQYF	TGTGCCAGCAAGGAGAAGGGTGGGAGCTCCTACGAGCAGTACTTC
TRBV5-6	-	TRBJ2-1	-	CASSSGRRGFYEQFF	TGTGCCAGCAGCTCCGGGCGTCGGGGGTTTTATGAGCAGTTCTTC
TRBV28	-	TRBJ2-7	-	CASRGPGPNEQYF	TGTGCCAGCAGGGGGCCCGGTCCCAACGAGCAGTACTTC
TRBV7-2	-	TRBJ2-7	-	CASSFPGSSYEQYF	TGTGCCAGCAGCTTTCCCGGGTCCTCCTACGAGCAGTACTTC
TRBV21-1	-	TRBJ2-6	once	CASSKGDFQSSGANVLTF	TGTGCCAGCAGCAAAGGGGACTTTCAGAGCTCTGGGGCCAACGTCCTGACTTTC
TRBV28	-	TRBJ1-5	once	CASSLEYQPQHF	TGTGCCAGCAGTCTCGAATATCAGCCCCAGCATTTT
TRBV14	-	TRBJ2-4	-	CASSQDRAPIGIQYF	TGTGCCAGCAGCCAAGACAGGGCCCCGATCGGTATTCAGTACTTC
TRBV5-1	-	TRBJ2-1	once	CASSSDGLWGIHEQFF	TGCGCCAGCAGCTCGGACGGTCTCTGGGGAATCCATGAGCAGTTCTTC
TRBV28	-	TRBJ1-3	-	CASSSTSGNTIYF	TGTGCCAGCAGTTCGACTTCTGGAAACACCATATATTTT
TRBV29-1	-	TRBJ2-2	once	CSVDGGDRTGELFF	TGCAGCGTTGATGGCGGGGATCGGACCGGGGAGCTGTTTTTT
TRBV6-5	TRBD1	TRBJ1-2	-	CASSPQGRGYTF	TGTGCCAGCAGCCCACAGGGGCGAGGCTACACCTTC
TRBV5-4	-	TRBJ1-5	-	CASSLGGTLNQPQHF	TGTGCCAGCAGCTTGGGTGGGACGTTAAATCAGCCCCAGCATTTT
TRBV5-4	-	TRBJ2-1	-	CASSLAPDSYNEQFF	TGTGCCAGCAGCTTGGCCCCGGATTCCTACAATGAGCAGTTCTTC
TRBV21-1	-	TRBJ2-3	-	CASLPGGYPDTQYF	TGTGCCAGCCTGCCGGGGGGCTACCCAGATACGCAGTATTTT
TRBV6-4	TRBD1	TRBJ1-5	-	CASRHDREESQPQHF	TGTGCCAGCAGGCACGACAGGGAAGAAAGTCAGCCCCAGCATTTT
TRBV14	-	TRBJ2-1	once	CASSQDLPNLDDEQFF	TGTGCCAGCAGCCAAGATTTGCCAAACCTAGACGATGAGCAGTTCTTC
TRBV18	TRBD1	TRBJ2-3	once	CASSPQWDRGDTDTQYF	TGTGCCAGCTCACCACAGTGGGACAGGGGGGACACAGATACGCAGTATTTT
TRBV29-1	-	TRBJ2-3	-	CSVAGGRDTQYF	TGCAGCGTTGCCGGGGGACGCGATACGCAGTATTTT
TRBV5-1	-	TRBJ2-5	once	CASSLGRAPETQYF	TGCGCCAGCAGCTTGGGGCGGGCCCCTGAGACCCAGTACTTC
TRBV7-2	-	TRBJ2-1	-	CASSPTPGEFNEQFF	TGTGCCAGCAGCCCCACCCCGGGGGAGTTTAATGAGCAGTTCTTC
TRBV5-1	-	TRBJ2-1	once	CASSISSYNEQFF	TGCGCCAGCAGCATAAGCTCCTACAATGAGCAGTTCTTC
TRBV4-1	-	TRBJ2-5	-	CASSQNQGKWWETQYF	TGCGCCAGCAGCCAGAATCAGGGCAAATGGTGGGAGACCCAGTACTTC
TRBV5-1	-	TRBJ1-1	-	CASRGNLDTEAFF	TGCGCCAGCCGGGGGAATCTGGACACTGAAGCTTTCTTT
TRBV7-9	TRBD2	TRBJ2-3	once	CASSSGTSGTDTQYF	TGTGCCAGCAGCTCCGGGACTAGCGGGACAGATACGCAGTATTTT
TRBV21-1	-	TRBJ2-2	-	CASSKDLRTQKNTGELFF	TGTGCCAGCAGTAAGGATCTACGGACGCAGAAAAACACCGGGGAGCTGTTTTTT